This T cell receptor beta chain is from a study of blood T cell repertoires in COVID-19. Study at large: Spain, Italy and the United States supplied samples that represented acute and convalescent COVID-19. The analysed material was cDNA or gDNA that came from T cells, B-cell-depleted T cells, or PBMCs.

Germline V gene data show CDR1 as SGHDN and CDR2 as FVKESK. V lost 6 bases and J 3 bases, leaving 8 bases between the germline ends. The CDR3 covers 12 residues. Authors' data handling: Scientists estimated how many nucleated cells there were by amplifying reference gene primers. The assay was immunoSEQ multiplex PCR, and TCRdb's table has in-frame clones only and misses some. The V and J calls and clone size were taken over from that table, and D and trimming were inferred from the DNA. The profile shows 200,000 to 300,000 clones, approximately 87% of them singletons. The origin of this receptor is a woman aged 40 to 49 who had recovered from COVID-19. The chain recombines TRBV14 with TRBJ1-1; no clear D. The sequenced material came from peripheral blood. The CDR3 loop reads CASSRGYTEAFF. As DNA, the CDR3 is TGTGCCAGCAGTCGCGGTTACACTGAAGCTTTCTTT.